Each of the 24 T cell receptor beta chains below was sequenced from the same sample in a study of shared T cell receptors in the human thymus. The table came from immunoSEQ multiplex PCR; TCRdb's copy has only in-frame clones and leaves some out. The sample lists more than 300,000 clones; around 93% were seen once. The sequenced sample consisted of thymocytes. The receptors come from a human donor.

The chain has TRBV5-6 and TRBJ2-3; 12 positions match TRBD2. The CDR3 extends over 14 amino acids. J lost 9 bases, V lost 7 bases, and 9 bases had no gene match. The germline V gene encodes CDR1 SGHDT and CDR2 YYEEEE. CDR3 coding DNA: TGTGCCAGCTCTAGCGGGAGGGCTTTTAAGACGCAGTATTTT. Encoded protein: CASSSGRAFKTQYF. Based on the CDR3 plus reference TRBV5-6 and TRBJ2-3, the full variable domain is DAGVTQSPTHLIKTRGQQVTLRCSPKSGHDTVSWYQQALGQGPQFIFQYYEEEERQRGNFPDRFSGHQFPNYSSELNVNALLLGDSALYLCASSSGRAFKTQYFGPGTRLTVL.

DNA of the CDR3: TGTGCTGTTAGGGGGCCGAACACTGAAGCTTTCTTT. Amino acid sequence: CAVRGPNTEAFF. The chain combines TRBV12-5 with TRBJ1-1; 7 bases agree with TRBD1. CDR3 length: 12 residues. Trimming took 11 bases from V and 1 from J; bases not matched to a gene: 4. Germline CDR1 LGHNT, CDR2 FRNRAP.

The V call is TRBV28, the J call TRBJ2-2; 7 nucleotides match TRBD2. Germline assignment: CDR1 MDHEN and CDR2 SYDVKM. The J segment lost 6 bases and the V segment lost 3 bases, leaving 10 bases of the junction unmatched. The CDR3 totals 16 residues. The CDR3 region is CASSFCAPGRAGELFF. CDR3 bases: TGTGCCAGCAGTTTTTGCGCGCCAGGGAGGGCCGGGGAGCTGTTTTTT.

The genes are TRBV7-6 and TRBJ1-5, with 10 bases identical to TRBD1. The CDR3 has 16 amino acids. V shed 5 bases and J 7 bases; nucleotides not matched to a gene: 11. Looked up from germline, CDR1 is SGHVS and CDR2 is FNYEAQ. CDR3 DNA sequence: TGTGCCAGCAGCCGACCGACAGGGGGCGGGGAACAGCCCCAGCATTTT. Residues: CASSRPTGGGEQPQHF. Using reference TRBV7-6 and TRBJ1-5 for the parts outside the CDR3, the full variable domain is GAGVSQSPRYKVTKRGQDVALRCDPISGHVSLYWYRQALGQGPEFLTYFNYEAQQDKSGLPNDRFSAERPEGSISTLTIQRTEQRDSAMYRCASSRPTGGGEQPQHFGDGTRLSIL.

The chain uses TRBV5-4 and TRBJ1-2; TRBD1 matches at 9 bases. Germline CDR1 SGHNT, CDR2 YYREEE (reference sequence). V gave up 3 bases and J gave up 7 bases; unmatched junction bases: 7. The CDR3 is 14 amino acids. CDR3 region: CASSYPQGAGGYTF. The CDR3 DNA reads as TGTGCCAGCAGCTACCCACAGGGGGCGGGTGGCTACACCTTC.

The genes are TRBV10-1 and TRBJ2-2, with D hard to call. This CDR3 is 15 amino acids long. The V gene's germline CDR1 is WNHNN and CDR2 SYGVQD (reference sequence). V was shortened by 2 bases and J by 5 bases, with 12 bases between the two germline ends. CDR3 amino acids: CASSEMGYGTGELFF. CDR3 coding DNA: TGCGCCAGCAGTGAGATGGGCTATGGAACCGGGGAGCTGTTTTTT.

The CDR3 protein is CASSQGPTGYTF. CDR3 sequence (DNA): TGTGCCAGCAGCCAGGGACCTACGGGCTACACCTTC. This chain connects TRBV9 to TRBJ1-2, with D perhaps matching TRBD1 (5 bases). This CDR3 has 12 amino acids. The germline gives CDR1 SGDLS, CDR2 YYNGEE. V was cut by 4 bases and J by 8 bases, with 12 bases left in between.

The gene calls are TRBV18 and TRBJ2-7; 9 bases are a match to TRBD2. V shed 6 bases, J shed 7 bases, and the junction held 13 bases outside the gene matches. The CDR3 is made up of 15 amino acids. Germline CDR1 reads KGHSH; CDR2 reads LQKENI. The CDR3 nucleotides are TGTGCCAGCTCGAGGAGGACTAGCGCAGTTGAGGAGCAGTACTTC. This gives the protein CASSRRTSAVEEQYF. The full variable domain, its missing parts supplied by reference TRBV18 and TRBJ2-7, is NAGVMQNPRHLVRRRGQEARLRCSPMKGHSHVYWYRQLPEEGLKFMVYLQKENIIDESGMPKERFSAEFPKEGPSILRIQQVVRGDSAAYFCASSRRTSAVEEQYFGPGTRLTVT.

The count of this clone is one. The chain carries TRBV11-3 and TRBJ2-1; 11 bases align to TRBD1. Germline lookup yields CDR1 SGHNT and CDR2 YENEEA. Trimming took 1 base from V and 3 from J; bases not matched to a gene: 5. This CDR3 has 17 amino acids. CDR3: CASSLGRGQGVYNEQFF. CDR3 in DNA: TGTGCCAGCAGCTTAGGACGGGGACAGGGGGTCTACAATGAGCAGTTCTTC.

The rearrangement links TRBV6-4 to TRBJ1-2, with TRBD1 identical over 12 bases. Per the germline V gene, CDR1 is MRHNA and CDR2 is SNTAGT. CDR3 length equals 17 residues. The trim removed 2 bases at V and 3 bases at J, leaving 7 bases unmatched. The CDR3 is CASSDKPWDRGHYGYTF. The CDR3, as DNA: TGTGCCAGCAGTGACAAGCCATGGGACAGGGGGCACTATGGCTACACCTTC.

This chain links TRBV6-5 with TRBJ1-5; no definite D call. V was pared by 6 bases and J by 3 bases, with 9 bases between. Germline CDR1 is MNHEY and CDR2 is SVGAGI. The CDR3 runs to 13 residues. The CDR3 sequence is CASSRGPNQPQHF. In DNA form, the CDR3 reads TGTGCCAGCAGCCGCGGCCCCAATCAGCCCCAGCATTTT.

The rearrangement uses TRBV29-1 and TRBJ1-1, with D uncertain. This CDR3 has 12 residues. Trimming took 5 bases from V and 4 from J, leaving 11 bases between them. Germline CDR1 and CDR2: SQVTM and ANQGSEA. The CDR3 nucleotides read TGCAGCGTTTGGGGAGGCAGCACTGAAGCTTTCTTT. This sequence encodes CSVWGGSTEAFF.

The chain joins TRBV6-6 to TRBJ1-1; tentative D call: TRBD1 (5 bases). Trimming left V 3 bases short and J 7 bases short, with 21 bases between. CDR1 and CDR2 (germline): MNHNY, SVGAGI (reference sequence). CDR3 length equals 16 residues. The CDR3 DNA follows: TGTGCCAGCAGTTATTTACATCGGGACGGCAGAAATGAAGCTTTCTTT. Amino acids: CASSYLHRDGRNEAFF.

For the CDR3, the DNA is TGTGCCAGCAGTTGGGGGGCGGACACTGAAGCTTTCTTT. This gives the protein CASSWGADTEAFF. The chain uses TRBV27 and TRBJ1-1, with a weak D call TRBD1 (6 bases). Germline CDR1 reads MNHEY; CDR2 reads SMNVEV (reference sequence). The V gene lost 4 bases and the J gene lost 3 bases, with 9 bases spanning the gap. The CDR3 runs to 13 residues.

The chain recombines TRBV28 with TRBJ2-1; the D call may be TRBD1 or TRBD2 (5 bases each). The CDR3 spans 17 residues. Germline V gene data show CDR1 as MDHEN and CDR2 as SYDVKM. Between the trimmed V and J ends, which lost 1 base and 5 bases, there was a span of 18 bases. The CDR3 bases are TGTGCCAGCAGTTTATTGGTCGTTGGGGGTAGGGACAATGAGCAGTTCTTC. Residues: CASSLLVVGGRDNEQFF.

The V gene is TRBV4-3, the J gene TRBJ2-1, with D maybe TRBD2 (7 bases). The V end lost 2 bases, the J end lost 2 bases, and 28 bases lay between the germline ends. The germline V gene has CDR1 LGHNA and CDR2 YSLEER. This CDR3 is built from 21 residues. In nucleotides, the CDR3 is TGCGCCAGCAGCCAACCGGATACGGGACACCGAGGACTAGGGCCCTACAATGAGCAGTTCTTC. Protein: CASSQPDTGHRGLGPYNEQFF.

This rearrangement joins TRBV2 to TRBJ2-7; 11 bases match TRBD1. Germline lookup yields CDR1 SNHLY and CDR2 FYNNEI. Trimming took 6 bases from V and 2 from J; bases not matched to a gene: 3. This CDR3 contains 14 residues. Here the CDR3 DNA reads TGTGCCAGCAGAAGGGGACAGGGGGCCTACGAGCAGTACTTC. It translates to CASRRGQGAYEQYF.

V is TRBV4-3 and J is TRBJ2-1; D possibly corresponds to TRBD2 (6 bases). Germline assignment: CDR1 LGHNA and CDR2 YSLEER. The CDR3 runs 16 residues. V lost 6 bases to trimming and J lost 2 bases, with 17 bases between them. CDR3 DNA: TGCGCCAGCAGGGAACTTCTCGGGAGCCCCTACAATGAGCAGTTCTTC. It is translated as CASRELLGSPYNEQFF.

V gene TRBV15 combines with J gene TRBJ2-7; 7 bases are a match to TRBD2. With 3 bases clipped from V and 4 bases from J, the junction kept 6 bases outside the gene matches. The CDR3 spans 14 residues. Germline V lookup: CDR1 LNHNV, CDR2 YYDKDF (reference sequence). CDR3 nucleotide sequence: TGTGCCACCAGCAGGGAGGGAGGGCCGTACGAGCAGTACTTC. The encoded protein is CATSREGGPYEQYF. Supplemented by reference TRBV15 and TRBJ2-7, the full variable domain reads DAMVIQNPRYQVTQFGKPVTLSCSQTLNHNVMYWYQQKSSQAPKLLFHYYDKDFNNEADTPDNFQSRRPNTSFCFLDIRSPGLGDTAMYLCATSREGGPYEQYFGPGTRLTVT.

The gene calls are TRBV6-6 and TRBJ2-3; D may be TRBD2 (6 bases). CDR1 MNHNY and CDR2 SVGAGI come from the germline V gene (reference sequence). The CDR3 sequence is 11 residues long. With 5 bases removed from V and 7 bases from J, the gap between germline ends came to 7 bases. The CDR3 nucleotides read TGTGCCAGCAGTCGGGAGAATACGCAGTATTTT. Translating it yields CASSRENTQYF.

The table lists this clone with a count of one. The CDR3 loop reads CASSLGINRGPNEKLFF. Here the CDR3 DNA reads TGCGCCAGCAGCTTGGGGATAAACAGGGGACCTAATGAAAAACTGTTTTTT. This chain connects TRBV5-1 to TRBJ1-4, with 7 bases identical to TRBD1. Per germline, CDR1 SGHRS and CDR2 YFSETQ. V was pared by 0 bases and J by 3 bases, with 8 bases of the junction left unmatched. The CDR3 totals 17 residues.

V is TRBV6-6 and J is TRBJ2-7; D might be TRBD1 or TRBD2, each matching 6 bases. The CDR3 contains 15 residues. The germline gives CDR1 MNHNY, CDR2 SVGAGI (reference sequence). Trimming took off 8 bases at V and 5 bases at J, with 22 bases between the two ends. This chain's CDR3 is CASGGPTEPGHEQYF. The DNA of the CDR3 is TGTGCCAGCGGGGGGCCAACGGAACCTGGACACGAGCAGTACTTC.

The rearrangement joins TRBV4-2 to TRBJ2-2; a possible D gene is TRBD1 (5 bases). V was cut by 1 base and J by 0 bases, with 15 bases left in between. The V gene's germline CDR1 is LGHNA and CDR2 YNFKEQ. The CDR3 runs to 18 residues. CDR3: CASSQGNGRASNTGELFF. CDR3 bases: TGTGCCAGCAGCCAAGGAAATGGCAGGGCTTCGAACACCGGGGAGCTGTTTTTT.

The rearrangement links TRBV10-3 to TRBJ1-4, with TRBD1 identical over 9 bases. This CDR3 has 17 amino acids. Germline V gives CDR1 ENHRY, CDR2 SYGVKD. V was pared by 0 bases and J by 8 bases, with 10 bases of the junction left unmatched. In DNA form, the CDR3 reads TGTGCCATCAGTGAGTCGGCGGACAGGGGCGGTATCGAAAAACTGTTTTTT. Its protein is CAISESADRGGIEKLFF.